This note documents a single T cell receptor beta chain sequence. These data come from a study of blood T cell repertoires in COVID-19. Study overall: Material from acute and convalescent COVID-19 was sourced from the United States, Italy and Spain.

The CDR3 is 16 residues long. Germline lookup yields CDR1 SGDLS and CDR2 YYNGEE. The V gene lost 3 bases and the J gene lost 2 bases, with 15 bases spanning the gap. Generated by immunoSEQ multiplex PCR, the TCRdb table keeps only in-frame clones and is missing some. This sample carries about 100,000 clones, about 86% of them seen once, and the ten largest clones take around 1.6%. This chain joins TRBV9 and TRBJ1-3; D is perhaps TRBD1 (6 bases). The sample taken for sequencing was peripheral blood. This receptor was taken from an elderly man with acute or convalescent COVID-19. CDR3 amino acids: CASSEPLQGPGNTIYF. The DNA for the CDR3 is TGTGCCAGCAGCGAACCACTACAGGGCCCTGGAAACACCATATATTTT.